What follows are 16 T cell receptor beta chains derived from one specimen sequenced in a study of post-analysis software for immune sequencing data. Included in the TCR beta cDNA libraries were unique molecular identifiers. TCRdb ran MiXCR on the PCR reads and lists one entry per CDR3 protein. The table shows hundreds of thousands of distinct CDR3 sequences, with just under 30% occurring only once. No cognate antigen is known for these TCRs. Study-level findings and limits: TRBV segments more frequent in patients than in controls numbered a few and included TRBV5-6, TRBV5-1 and TRBV20-1.

The sample taken for sequencing was blood. The receptors derive from a girl between 10 and 17 years old with multiple sclerosis.

The rearrangement uses TRBV12-3 or TRBV12-4 and TRBJ1-1; D is unclear. V gave up 4 bases and J gave up 11 bases, with 17 bases separating them. This CDR3 comprises 13 residues. In DNA form, the CDR3 reads TGTGCCAGCAGTTCGACCCCCAATCACGACGCTTTCTTT. Encoded protein: CASSSTPNHDAFF.

CDR3 in DNA: TGTGCCGCAACCAACGGGGGGTTGACGCAGTATTTT. The encoded protein is CAATNGGLTQYF. The V gene is TRBV28, the J gene TRBJ2-3; 7 positions match TRBD2. This CDR3 region has 12 residues. Per the germline V gene, CDR1 is MDHEN and CDR2 is SYDVKM. Germline trimming cut 11 bases from V and 9 bases from J; bases unmatched to any gene: 11. Filled out from reference TRBV28 and TRBJ2-3, the complete variable domain reads DVKVTQSSRYLVKRTGEKVFLECVQDMDHENMFWYRQDPGLGLRLIYFSYDVKMKEKGDIPEGYSVSREKKERFSLILESASTNQTSMYLCAATNGGLTQYFGPGTRLTVL.

As to this clonotype: A junction boundary mismatches the germline segment, possibly from a read error. V is TRBV28 and J is TRBJ2-7; D call uncertain. The germline V gene encodes CDR1 MDHEN and CDR2 SYDVKM. The CDR3 is 13 residues long. The DNA for the CDR3 is TGTGCCCGCAGTTTATTGACCGGATACGAGCAGTACTTC. This codes for CARSLLTGYEQYF. Supplemented by reference TRBV28 and TRBJ2-7, the full variable domain reads DVKVTQSSRYLVKRTGEKVFLECVQDMDHENMFWYRQDPGLGLRLIYFSYDVKMKEKGDIPEGYSVSREKKERFSLILESASTNQTSMYLCARSLLTGYEQYFGPGTRLTVT.

This clonotype occurred a few times. V gene TRBV4-2 combines with J gene TRBJ2-3, with D possibly matching TRBD2 (7 bases). The V gene's germline CDR1 is LGHNA and CDR2 YNFKEQ. The V end was cut by 2 bases, the J end by 0 bases, with 21 bases between. The CDR3 totals 19 residues. CDR3 sequence (DNA): TGTGCCAGCAGCCAACTGCTCGTGGACGGGGGGCCTAGCACAGATACGCAGTATTTT. Translated, it gives CASSQLLVDGGPSTDTQYF.

The chain links TRBV27 to TRBJ2-7, with 8 nucleotides matching TRBD2. The germline V gene encodes CDR1 MNHEY and CDR2 SMNVEV (reference sequence). The V gene end was trimmed by 7 bases and the J gene end by 0 bases; junction bases not matched to a gene: 23. The CDR3 covers 20 residues. For the CDR3, the DNA is TGTGCCAGCACTCCGGGACTAGGGGACCGGGGGGCGACAAGCTCCTACGAGCAGTACTTC. Protein product: CASTPGLGDRGATSSYEQYF.

A note on this clonotype: One end of the junction fails to match germline, which may point to a read error. The chain carries TRBV12-3 or TRBV12-4 and TRBJ2-3; the match to TRBD1 covers 8 bases. CDR3 length: 12 residues. CDR3 nucleotide sequence: TGTGCCCTGTCAGGGGGCACAGATACGGAGTATTTT. Protein: CALSGGTDTEYF.

This clonotype was counted between two and nine times. The gene calls are TRBV7-9 and TRBJ2-7; maybe TRBD2 (5 bases). The germline V and J ends were trimmed by 5 bases and 6 bases, with 17 bases remaining between them. The V gene's germline CDR1 is SEHNR and CDR2 FQNEAQ (reference sequence). This CDR3 spans 14 amino acids. This CDR3 is CASSLDAGVSEQYF. The CDR3 DNA sequence: TGTGCCAGCAGCCTCGACGCCGGGGTTTCCGAGCAGTACTTC.

The chain carries TRBV5-1 and TRBJ2-3; 7 bases are a match to TRBD1. The CDR3 is made up of 15 amino acids. Trimming cost V 7 bases and J 0 bases; bases outside gene matches: 8. Germline V gene lookup returns CDR1 SGHRS and CDR2 YFSETQ. CDR3 DNA sequence: TGCGCCAGCGCAAACAGGGGTGCTAGCACAGATACGCAGTATTTT. Translation: CASANRGASTDTQYF.

This clonotype was seen ten or more times. The chain has TRBV4-1 and TRBJ1-2; no firm D call. Trimming took off 0 bases at V and 1 base at J, with 6 bases between the two ends. Looked up from germline, CDR1 is MGHRA and CDR2 is YSYEKL. The CDR3 has 14 amino acids. The CDR3 reads CASSQDGYNYGYTF. The CDR3 DNA reads as TGCGCCAGCAGCCAAGATGGGTATAACTATGGCTACACCTTC.

At least ten counts were recorded for this clonotype. V usage is TRBV10-2 and J usage is TRBJ2-1; a weak D match, TRBD1 (5 bases). Germline V gene sequence: CDR1 WSHSY, CDR2 SAAADI. V shed 1 base and J shed 3 bases, with 7 bases lying between them. CDR3 length: 14 amino acids. The CDR3 DNA is TGCGCCAGCAGTGAGTGGGGCAGCTACAATGAGCAGTTCTTC. It is translated as CASSEWGSYNEQFF.

This clonotype has a handful of counts. A junction end diverges from the germline sequence, so it may reflect a read error. The V and J genes are TRBV20-1 and TRBJ2-3; 9 nucleotides align to TRBD2. CDR1 is DFQATT and CDR2 is SNEGSKA in the germline V gene (reference sequence). CDR3 length: 16 residues. The CDR3 region has the DNA TGCAGTGCTAGAGAAGTTCCAGCGGGAGGACCAGATACGCGGTATTTT. This encodes CSAREVPAGGPDTRYF.

This clonotype was detected many times. For the CDR3, the DNA is TGCAGTGCCACCCCTTTGGGGGGCCTCCGGGATACGCAGTATTTT. Amino acids: CSATPLGGLRDTQYF. The J gene is TRBJ2-3, the V gene TRBV20-1; possibly TRBD1 or TRBD2 for D (6 bases each). Germline V gene lookup returns CDR1 DFQATT and CDR2 SNEGSKA (reference sequence). V lost 6 bases to trimming and J lost 6 bases, with 22 bases between them. The CDR3 totals 15 residues.

This clonotype was counted only a few times. This chain joins TRBV24-1 and TRBJ2-1, with 11 positions matching TRBD2. Germline V CDR1 and CDR2: KGHDR, SFDVKD. After removal of 3 bases from V and 8 bases from J, the junction contained 5 bases not matched to a gene. The CDR3 has 15 residues. Written as DNA, the CDR3 is TGTGCCACCAGTGATGTAGCGGGAGGGCGCGATGAGCAGTTCTTC. The encoded protein is CATSDVAGGRDEQFF.

The chain links TRBV11-1 to TRBJ2-5; 7 bases fit TRBD1. J gave up 5 bases and V 3 bases, and 12 bases lay outside the gene matches. This CDR3 region has 16 residues. Germline loops: CDR1 SGHAT, CDR2 FQDESV (reference sequence). For the CDR3, the DNA is TGTGCCAGCAGCTTGGGAGACAGGGACGAGATGGAGACCCAGTACTTC. This codes for CASSLGDRDEMETQYF.

This sequence joins TRBV20-1 and TRBJ2-3; possible D gene TRBD2, 5 bases. Germline lookup yields CDR1 DFQATT and CDR2 SNEGSKA (reference sequence). The CDR3 spans 13 residues. V was pared by 4 bases and J by 4 bases, with 12 bases between. The chain's CDR3 is CSANLEGPDTQYF. The DNA for the CDR3 is TGCAGTGCTAACCTCGAGGGCCCAGATACGCAGTATTTT.

This clonotype was counted only a few times. This chain links TRBV4-3 with TRBJ2-1; 11 bases agree with TRBD2. This CDR3 spans 18 amino acids. Germline V lookup: CDR1 LGHNA, CDR2 YSLEER. V trimming: 4 bases; J trimming: 4 bases; junction bases outside the gene matches: 12. CDR3 residues: CASSPSWLAGGRYNEQFF. CDR3 nucleotides: TGCGCCAGCAGCCCGAGCTGGCTAGCGGGAGGACGGTACAATGAGCAGTTCTTC.